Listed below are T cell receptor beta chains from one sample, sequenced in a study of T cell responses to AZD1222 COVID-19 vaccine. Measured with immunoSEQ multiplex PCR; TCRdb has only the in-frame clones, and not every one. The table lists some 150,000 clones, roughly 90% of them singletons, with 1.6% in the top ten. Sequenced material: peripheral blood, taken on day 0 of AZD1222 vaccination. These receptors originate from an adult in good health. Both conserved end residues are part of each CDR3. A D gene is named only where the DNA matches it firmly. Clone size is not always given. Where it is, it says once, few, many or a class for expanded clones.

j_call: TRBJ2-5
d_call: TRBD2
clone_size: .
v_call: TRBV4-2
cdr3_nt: TGTGCCAGCAGCCTACCCAGCGGGGGGCAAGAGACCCAGTACTTC
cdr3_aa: CASSLPSGGQETQYF

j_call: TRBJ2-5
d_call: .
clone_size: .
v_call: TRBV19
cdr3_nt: TGTGCCAGTAGTGCGGAGCGGGAGACCCAGTACTTC
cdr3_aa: CASSAERETQYF

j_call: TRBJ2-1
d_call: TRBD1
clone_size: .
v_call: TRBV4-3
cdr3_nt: TGCGCCAGCAGCCAAGATCAGGGGGAATACAATGAGCAGTTCTTC
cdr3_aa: CASSQDQGEYNEQFF

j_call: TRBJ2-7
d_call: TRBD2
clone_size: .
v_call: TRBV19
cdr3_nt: TGTGCCAGTAGTGACACCCTTGGACTAGGGCCCAGGGAGCAGTACTTC
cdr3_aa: CASSDTLGLGPREQYF

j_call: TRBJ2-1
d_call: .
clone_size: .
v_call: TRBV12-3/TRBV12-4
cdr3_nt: TGTGCCAGCAGTTTAACCACATACAATGAGCAGTTCTTC
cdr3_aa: CASSLTTYNEQFF

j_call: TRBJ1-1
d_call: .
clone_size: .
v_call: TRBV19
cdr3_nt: TGTGCCAGTACTAACGTCCTCATTGTAGGCACTGAAGCTTTCTTT
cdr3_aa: CASTNVLIVGTEAFF

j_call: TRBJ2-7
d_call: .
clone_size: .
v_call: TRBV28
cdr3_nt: TGTGCCAGCAGTTTGGGTTCAACCTACTACGAGCAGTACTTC
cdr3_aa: CASSLGSTYYEQYF

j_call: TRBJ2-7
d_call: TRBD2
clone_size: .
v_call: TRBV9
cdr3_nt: TGTGCCAGCAGCGCCCTTCCCAGCGGGGGTCAGTACGAGCAGTACTTC
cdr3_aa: CASSALPSGGQYEQYF

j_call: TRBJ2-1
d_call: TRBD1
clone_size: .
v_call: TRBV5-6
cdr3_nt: TGTGCCAGCAGCTTGTACGAAGGACAGGGTTACAATGAGCAGTTCTTC
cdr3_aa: CASSLYEGQGYNEQFF

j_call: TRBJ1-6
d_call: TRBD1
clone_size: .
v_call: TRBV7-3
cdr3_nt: TGTGCCAGCAGCCGGGACAGGGGTTATAATTCACCCCTCCACTTT
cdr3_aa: CASSRDRGYNSPLHF

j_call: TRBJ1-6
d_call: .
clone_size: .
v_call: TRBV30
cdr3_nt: TGTGCCTGGAGTGTACAGGGAACCGGGAATTCACCCCTCCACTTT
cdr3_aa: CAWSVQGTGNSPLHF

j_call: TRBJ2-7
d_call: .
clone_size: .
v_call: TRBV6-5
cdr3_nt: TGTGCCAGCAGTTACGGCGACGAGCAGTACTTC
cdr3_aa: CASSYGDEQYF

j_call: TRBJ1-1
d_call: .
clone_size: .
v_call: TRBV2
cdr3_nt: TGTGCCAGCAGTGAAGAGCGAAGAGCTTTCTTT
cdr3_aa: CASSEERRAFF

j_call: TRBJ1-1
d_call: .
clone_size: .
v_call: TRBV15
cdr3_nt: TGTGCCACCAGCAGAGACCTCGAGGGATACACTGAAGCTTTCTTT
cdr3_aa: CATSRDLEGYTEAFF

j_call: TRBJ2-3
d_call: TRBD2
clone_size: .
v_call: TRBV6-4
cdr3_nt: TGTGCCAGCAGTCCGGGACTAGCGGACACAGATACGCAGTATTTT
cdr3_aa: CASSPGLADTDTQYF

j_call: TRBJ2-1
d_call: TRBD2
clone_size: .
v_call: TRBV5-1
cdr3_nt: TGCGCCAGCAGCTCTATAGCGGGAGGGCCTCGGGAGCAGTTCTTC
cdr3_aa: CASSSIAGGPREQFF

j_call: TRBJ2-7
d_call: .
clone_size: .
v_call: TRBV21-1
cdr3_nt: TGTGCCAGCAGCAAAGTTCAGGTCGAGCAGTACTTC
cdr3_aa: CASSKVQVEQYF

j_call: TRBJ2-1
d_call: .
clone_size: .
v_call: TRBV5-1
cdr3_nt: TGCGCCAGCAGCAACGCCAACTCCTACAATGAGCAGTTCTTC
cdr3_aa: CASSNANSYNEQFF

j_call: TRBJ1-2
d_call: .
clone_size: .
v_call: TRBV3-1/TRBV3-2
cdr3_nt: TGTGCCAGCAGCCAAGGCAGGAGCTATGGCTACACCTTC
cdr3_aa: CASSQGRSYGYTF

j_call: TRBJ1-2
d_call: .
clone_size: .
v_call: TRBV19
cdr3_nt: TGTGCCAGTAGTATAGATCTCAACAATAGAGGCGGCTACACCTTC
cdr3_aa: CASSIDLNNRGGYTF

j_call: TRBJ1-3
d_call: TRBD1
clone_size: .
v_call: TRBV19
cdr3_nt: TGTGCCACCTCACCCCGGGGACAGGGCAGAAACACCATATATTTT
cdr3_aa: CATSPRGQGRNTIYF

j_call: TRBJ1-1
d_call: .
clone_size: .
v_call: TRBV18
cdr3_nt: TGTGCCAGCTCCGGCAAGACGAACACTGAAGCTTTCTTT
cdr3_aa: CASSGKTNTEAFF

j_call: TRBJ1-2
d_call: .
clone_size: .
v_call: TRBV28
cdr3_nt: TGTGCCAGCAGTTTAGCAGAAACATTTATTTCCGATGGCTACACCTTC
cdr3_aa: CASSLAETFISDGYTF

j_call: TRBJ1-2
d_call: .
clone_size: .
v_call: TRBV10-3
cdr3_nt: TGTGCCATCAGTGAGCTCGACAATGGGATCTATGGCTACACCTTC
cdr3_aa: CAISELDNGIYGYTF

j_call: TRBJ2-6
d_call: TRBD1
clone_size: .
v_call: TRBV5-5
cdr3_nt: TGTGCCAGCAGCAGACAGGGAGAGGGGTCTGGGGCCAACGTCCTGACTTTC
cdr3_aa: CASSRQGEGSGANVLTF

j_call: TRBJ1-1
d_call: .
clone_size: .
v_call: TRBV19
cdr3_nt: TGTGCCAGTAAAGCCCTGGGGTTGAACACTGAAGCTTTCTTT
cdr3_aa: CASKALGLNTEAFF

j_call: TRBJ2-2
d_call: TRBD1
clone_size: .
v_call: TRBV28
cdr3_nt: TGTGCCAGCAGTTTTGGGGACAGAAGAACCGGGGAGCTGTTTTTT
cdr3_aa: CASSFGDRRTGELFF

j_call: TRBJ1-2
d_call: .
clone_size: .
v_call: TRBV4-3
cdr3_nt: TGCGCCAGCAGCCAAGATGGGACGCCTGGTGGCTACACCTTC
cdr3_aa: CASSQDGTPGGYTF

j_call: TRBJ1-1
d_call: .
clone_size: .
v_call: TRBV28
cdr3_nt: TGTGCCAGCAGTCCACGGGGGGTGACCACTGAAGCTTTCTTT
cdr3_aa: CASSPRGVTTEAFF

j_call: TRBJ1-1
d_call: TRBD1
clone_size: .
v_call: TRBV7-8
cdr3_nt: TGTGCCAGCAGCTTAGCGGGGACAGGCGGTGAAGCTTTCTTT
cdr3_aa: CASSLAGTGGEAFF

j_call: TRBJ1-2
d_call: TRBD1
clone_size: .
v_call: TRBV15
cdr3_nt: TGTGCCACCAGCAGAGGCCCCGGACAGGGCGGCTACACCTTC
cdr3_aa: CATSRGPGQGGYTF

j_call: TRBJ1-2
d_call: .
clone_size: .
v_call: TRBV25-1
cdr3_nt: TGTGCCAGCAGTGAATACACAGGGATCTATGGCTACACCTTC
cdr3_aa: CASSEYTGIYGYTF

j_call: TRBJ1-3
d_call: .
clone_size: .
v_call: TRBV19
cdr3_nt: TGTGCCAGTGTTATCAGTAACTCTGGAAACACCATATATTTT
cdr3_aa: CASVISNSGNTIYF

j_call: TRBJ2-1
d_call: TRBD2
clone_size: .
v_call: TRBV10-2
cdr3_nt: TGCGCCAGCGGACCGGGACTAGCGGGATCCAATGAGCAGTTCTTC
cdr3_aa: CASGPGLAGSNEQFF

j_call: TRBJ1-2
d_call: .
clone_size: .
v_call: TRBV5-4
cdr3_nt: TGTGCCAGCAGCGTAATACAGGCGCCGCCTAACTATGGCTACACCTTC
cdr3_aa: CASSVIQAPPNYGYTF

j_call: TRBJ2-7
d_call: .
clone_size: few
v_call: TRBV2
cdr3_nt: TGTGCCAGCAGTCAGGCTCCCTACGAGCAGTACTTC
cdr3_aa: CASSQAPYEQYF

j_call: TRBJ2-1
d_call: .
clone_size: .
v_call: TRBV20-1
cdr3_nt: TGCAGTGCTAGAGGAGAAGTGCAGTTCTTC
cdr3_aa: CSARGEVQFF

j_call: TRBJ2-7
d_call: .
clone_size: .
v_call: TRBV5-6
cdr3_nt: TGTGCCAGCAGCTTGAAGGGTACCGAGCAGTACTTC
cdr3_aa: CASSLKGTEQYF

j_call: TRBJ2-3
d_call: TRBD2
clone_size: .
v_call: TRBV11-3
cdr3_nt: TGTGCCAGCAGCTTATCCCTGAGACTAGCGGAGATCACAGATACGCAGTATTTT
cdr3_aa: CASSLSLRLAEITDTQYF

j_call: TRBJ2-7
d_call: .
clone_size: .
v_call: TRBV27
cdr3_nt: TGTGCCAGCAGTTCCGGGACACTCTACGAGCAGTACTTC
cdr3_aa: CASSSGTLYEQYF

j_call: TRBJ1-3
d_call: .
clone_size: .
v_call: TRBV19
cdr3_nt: TGTGCCAGTAGTATAGCGGACCTATCTGGAAACACCATATATTTT
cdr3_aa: CASSIADLSGNTIYF

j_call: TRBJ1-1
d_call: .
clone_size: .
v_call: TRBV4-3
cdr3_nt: TGCGCCAGCAGCCAAGATCTAACCGAGGGCGGGAACACTGAAGCTTTCTTT
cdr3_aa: CASSQDLTEGGNTEAFF

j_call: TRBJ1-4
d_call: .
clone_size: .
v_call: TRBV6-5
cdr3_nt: TGTGCCAGCAGTCCAACAGGGACAACTAATGAAAAACTGTTTTTT
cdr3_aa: CASSPTGTTNEKLFF

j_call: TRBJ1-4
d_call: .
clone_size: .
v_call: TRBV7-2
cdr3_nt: TGTGCCAGCAGCCCCCGACAGGCAACTAATGAAAAACTGTTTTTT
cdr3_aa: CASSPRQATNEKLFF

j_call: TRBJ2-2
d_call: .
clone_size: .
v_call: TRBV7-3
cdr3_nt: TGTGCCAGCAGCTTATCGTGGGGGACCGGGGAGCTGTTTTTT
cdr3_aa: CASSLSWGTGELFF